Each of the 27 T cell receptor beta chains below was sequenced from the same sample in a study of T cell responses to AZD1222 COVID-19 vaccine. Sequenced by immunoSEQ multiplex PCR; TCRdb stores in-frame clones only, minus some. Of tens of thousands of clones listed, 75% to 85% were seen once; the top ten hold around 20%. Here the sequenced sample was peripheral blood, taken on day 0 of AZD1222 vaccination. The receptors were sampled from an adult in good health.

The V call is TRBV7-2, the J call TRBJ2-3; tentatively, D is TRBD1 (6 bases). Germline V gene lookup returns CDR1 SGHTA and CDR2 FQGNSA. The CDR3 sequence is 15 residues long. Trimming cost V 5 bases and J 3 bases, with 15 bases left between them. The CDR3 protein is CASSPGASPTDTQYF. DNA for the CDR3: TGTGCCAGCAGCCCAGGGGCTAGCCCAACAGATACGCAGTATTTT.

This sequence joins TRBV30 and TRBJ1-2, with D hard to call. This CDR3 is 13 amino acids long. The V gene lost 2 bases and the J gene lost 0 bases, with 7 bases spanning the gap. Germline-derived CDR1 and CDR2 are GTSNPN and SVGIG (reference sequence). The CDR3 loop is CAWSKRANYGYTF. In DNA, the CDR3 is TGTGCCTGGAGTAAGAGAGCTAACTATGGCTACACCTTC.

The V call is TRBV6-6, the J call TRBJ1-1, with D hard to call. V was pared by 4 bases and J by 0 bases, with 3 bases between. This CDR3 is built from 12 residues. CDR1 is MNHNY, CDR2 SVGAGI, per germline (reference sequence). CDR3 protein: CASSSMNTEAFF. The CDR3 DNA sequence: TGTGCCAGCAGTTCGATGAACACTGAAGCTTTCTTT.

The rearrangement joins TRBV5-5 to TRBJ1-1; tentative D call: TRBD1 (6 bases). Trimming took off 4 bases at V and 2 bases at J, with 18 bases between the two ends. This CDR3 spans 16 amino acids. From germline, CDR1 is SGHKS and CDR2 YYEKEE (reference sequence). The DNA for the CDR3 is TGTGCCAGCAGCCCCCAGGGGATTAAAACAAACACTGAAGCTTTCTTT. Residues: CASSPQGIKTNTEAFF.

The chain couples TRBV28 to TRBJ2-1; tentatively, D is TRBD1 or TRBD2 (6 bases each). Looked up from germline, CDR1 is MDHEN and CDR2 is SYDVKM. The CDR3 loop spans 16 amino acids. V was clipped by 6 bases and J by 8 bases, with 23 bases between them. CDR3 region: CASSRTGTGAPHEQFF. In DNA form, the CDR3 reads TGTGCCAGCAGCAGAACCGGGACGGGGGCACCCCATGAGCAGTTCTTC.

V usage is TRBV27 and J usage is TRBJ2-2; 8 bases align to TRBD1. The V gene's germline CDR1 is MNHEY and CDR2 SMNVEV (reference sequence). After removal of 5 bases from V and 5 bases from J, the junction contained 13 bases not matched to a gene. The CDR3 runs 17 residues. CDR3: CASSVSPGQVLTGELFF. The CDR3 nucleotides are TGTGCCAGCAGTGTCTCCCCGGGACAGGTGCTTACCGGGGAGCTGTTTTTT.

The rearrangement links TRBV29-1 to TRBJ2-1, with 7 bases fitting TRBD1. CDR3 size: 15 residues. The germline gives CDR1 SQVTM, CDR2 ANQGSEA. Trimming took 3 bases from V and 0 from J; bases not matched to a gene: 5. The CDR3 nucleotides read TGCAGCGTTGATTCGGACAGGAGCTCCTACAATGAGCAGTTCTTC. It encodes CSVDSDRSSYNEQFF.

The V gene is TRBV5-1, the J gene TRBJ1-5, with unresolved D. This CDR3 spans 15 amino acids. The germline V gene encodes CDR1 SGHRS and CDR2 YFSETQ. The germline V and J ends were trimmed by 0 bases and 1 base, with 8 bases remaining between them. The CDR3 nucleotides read TGCGCCAGCAGCTTGGAAGGGAGCAGCAATCAGCCCCAGCATTTT. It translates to CASSLEGSSNQPQHF.

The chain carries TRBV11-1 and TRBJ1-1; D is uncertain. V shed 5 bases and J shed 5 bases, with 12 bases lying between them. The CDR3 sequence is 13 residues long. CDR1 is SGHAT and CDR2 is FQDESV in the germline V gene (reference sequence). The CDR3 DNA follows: TGTGCCAGCAGCCCGAGACGCAGAACTGAAGCTTTCTTT. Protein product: CASSPRRRTEAFF.

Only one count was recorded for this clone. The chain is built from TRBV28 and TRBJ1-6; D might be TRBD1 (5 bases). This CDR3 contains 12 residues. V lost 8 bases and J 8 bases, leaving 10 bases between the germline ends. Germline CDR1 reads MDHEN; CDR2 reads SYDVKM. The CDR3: CASRDDHSPLHF. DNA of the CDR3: TGTGCCAGCCGGGACGACCATTCACCCCTCCACTTT.

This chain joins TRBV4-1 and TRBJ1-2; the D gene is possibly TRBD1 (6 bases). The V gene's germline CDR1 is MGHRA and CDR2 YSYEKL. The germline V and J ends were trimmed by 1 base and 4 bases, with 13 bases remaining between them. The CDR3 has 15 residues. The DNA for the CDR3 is TGCGCCAGCAGCCAAGGGGCAGGGGCGGTCTATGGCTACACCTTC. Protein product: CASSQGAGAVYGYTF.

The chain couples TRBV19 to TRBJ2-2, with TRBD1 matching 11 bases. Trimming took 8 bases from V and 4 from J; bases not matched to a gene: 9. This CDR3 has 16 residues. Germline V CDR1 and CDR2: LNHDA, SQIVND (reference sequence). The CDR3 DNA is TGTGCCAGTCGATTGGTTGGGACAGGGGGCACCGGGGAGCTGTTTTTT. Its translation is CASRLVGTGGTGELFF.

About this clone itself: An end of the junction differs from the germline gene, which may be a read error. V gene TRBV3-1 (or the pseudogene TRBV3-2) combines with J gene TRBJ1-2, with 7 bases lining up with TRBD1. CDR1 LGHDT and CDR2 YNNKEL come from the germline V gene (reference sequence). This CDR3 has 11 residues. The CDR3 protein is CASSQGDRVYF. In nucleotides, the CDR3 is TGTGCCAGCAGCCAAGGAGACAGGGTTTACTTC.

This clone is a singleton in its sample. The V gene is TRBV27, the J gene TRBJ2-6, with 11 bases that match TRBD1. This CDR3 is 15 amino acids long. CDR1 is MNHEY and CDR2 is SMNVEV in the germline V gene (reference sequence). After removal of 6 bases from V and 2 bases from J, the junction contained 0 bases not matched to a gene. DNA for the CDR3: TGTGCCAGCAGGGGACAGGGGGCTGGGGCCAACGTCCTGACTTTC. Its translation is CASRGQGAGANVLTF.

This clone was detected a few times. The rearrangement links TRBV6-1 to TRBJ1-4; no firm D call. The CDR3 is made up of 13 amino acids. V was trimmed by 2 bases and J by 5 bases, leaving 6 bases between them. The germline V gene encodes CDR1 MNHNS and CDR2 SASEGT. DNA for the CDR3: TGTGCCAGCAGTGAAACGGCGAATGAAAAACTGTTTTTT. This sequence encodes CASSETANEKLFF.

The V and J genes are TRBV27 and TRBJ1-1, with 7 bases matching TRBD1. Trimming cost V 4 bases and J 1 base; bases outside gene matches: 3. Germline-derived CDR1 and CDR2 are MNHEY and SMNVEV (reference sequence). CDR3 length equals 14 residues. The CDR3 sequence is CASSWAGGNTEAFF. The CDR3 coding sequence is TGTGCCAGCAGTTGGGCAGGGGGGAACACTGAAGCTTTCTTT.

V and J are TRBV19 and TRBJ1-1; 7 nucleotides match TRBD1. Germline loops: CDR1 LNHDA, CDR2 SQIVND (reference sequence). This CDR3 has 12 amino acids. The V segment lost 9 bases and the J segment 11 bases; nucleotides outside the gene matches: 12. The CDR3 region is CASEQGPHHAFF. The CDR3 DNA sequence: TGTGCCAGCGAACAGGGGCCACACCACGCTTTCTTT.

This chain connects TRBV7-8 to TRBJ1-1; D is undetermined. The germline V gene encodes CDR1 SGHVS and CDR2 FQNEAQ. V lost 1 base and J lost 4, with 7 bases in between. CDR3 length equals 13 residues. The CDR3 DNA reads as TGTGCCAGCAGCTTAGGAGGGAGCACTGAAGCTTTCTTT. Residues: CASSLGGSTEAFF.

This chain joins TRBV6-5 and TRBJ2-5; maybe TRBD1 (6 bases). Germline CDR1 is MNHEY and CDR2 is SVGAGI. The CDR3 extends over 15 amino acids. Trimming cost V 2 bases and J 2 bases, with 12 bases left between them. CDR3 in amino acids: CASSYRGTAQETQYF. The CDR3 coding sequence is TGTGCCAGCAGTTACAGGGGGACGGCTCAAGAGACCCAGTACTTC.

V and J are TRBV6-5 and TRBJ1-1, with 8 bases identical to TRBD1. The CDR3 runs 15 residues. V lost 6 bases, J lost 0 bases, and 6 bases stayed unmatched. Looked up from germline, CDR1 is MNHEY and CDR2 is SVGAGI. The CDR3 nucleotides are TGTGCCAGCAGCGACAGGGGCGCTATGAACACTGAAGCTTTCTTT. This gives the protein CASSDRGAMNTEAFF.

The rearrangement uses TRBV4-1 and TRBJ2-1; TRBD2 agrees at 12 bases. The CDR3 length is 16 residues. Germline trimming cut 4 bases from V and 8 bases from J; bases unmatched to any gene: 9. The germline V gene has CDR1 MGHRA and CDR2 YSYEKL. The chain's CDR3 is CASSPGTSGSGHEQFF. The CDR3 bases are TGCGCCAGCAGCCCCGGGACTAGCGGGTCCGGCCATGAGCAGTTCTTC.

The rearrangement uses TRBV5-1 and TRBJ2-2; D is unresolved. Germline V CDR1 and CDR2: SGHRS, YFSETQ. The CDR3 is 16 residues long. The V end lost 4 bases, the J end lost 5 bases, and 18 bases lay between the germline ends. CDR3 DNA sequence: TGCGCCAGCAGCCCGTACCAGAGGCAGCGTACCGGGGAGCTGTTTTTT. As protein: CASSPYQRQRTGELFF.

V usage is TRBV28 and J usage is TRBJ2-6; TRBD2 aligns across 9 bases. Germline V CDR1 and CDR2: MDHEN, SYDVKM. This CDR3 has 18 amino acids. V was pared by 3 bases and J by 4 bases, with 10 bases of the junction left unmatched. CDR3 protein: CASSFGVAGAAGANVLTF. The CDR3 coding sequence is TGTGCCAGCAGTTTCGGGGTAGCGGGGGCGGCAGGGGCCAACGTCCTGACTTTC.

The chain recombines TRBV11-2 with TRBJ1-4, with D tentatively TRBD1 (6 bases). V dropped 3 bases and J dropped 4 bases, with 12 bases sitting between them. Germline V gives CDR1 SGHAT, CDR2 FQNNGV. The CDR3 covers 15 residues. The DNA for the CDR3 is TGTGCCAGCAGCTTCCCAGGGGCTGGTAATGAAAAACTGTTTTTT. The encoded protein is CASSFPGAGNEKLFF.

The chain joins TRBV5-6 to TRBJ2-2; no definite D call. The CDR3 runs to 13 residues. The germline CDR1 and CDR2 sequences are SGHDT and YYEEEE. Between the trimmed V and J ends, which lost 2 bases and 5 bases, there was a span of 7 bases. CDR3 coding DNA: TGTGCCAGCAGCTTCCCCGGGACCGGGGAGCTGTTTTTT. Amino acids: CASSFPGTGELFF.

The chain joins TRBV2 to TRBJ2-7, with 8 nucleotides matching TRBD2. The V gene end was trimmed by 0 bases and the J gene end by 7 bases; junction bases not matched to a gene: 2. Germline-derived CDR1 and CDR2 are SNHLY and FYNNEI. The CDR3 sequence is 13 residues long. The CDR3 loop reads CASSEARGVEQYF. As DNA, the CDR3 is TGTGCCAGCAGTGAAGCGCGGGGGGTTGAGCAGTACTTC.

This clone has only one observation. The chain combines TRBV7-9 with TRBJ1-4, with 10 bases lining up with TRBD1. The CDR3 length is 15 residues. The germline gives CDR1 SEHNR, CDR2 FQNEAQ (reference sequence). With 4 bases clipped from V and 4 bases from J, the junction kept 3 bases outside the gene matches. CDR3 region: CASSYGQGDNEKLFF. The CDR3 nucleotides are TGTGCCAGCAGCTACGGACAGGGGGATAATGAAAAACTGTTTTTT.